Sequencing of this T cell receptor (beta chain) was carried out in a study of regulatory T cells in long-lasting Graves disease. The study, taken as a whole, reports: There was favoring of TRBV28, TRBJ1-2 and TRBJ2-5 in persistent disease. More public clonotypes were shared by persistent patients (2,741) than by new patients (roughly 1,000).

Losses at the gene ends were 6 bases for V and 5 bases for J; bases not matched to a gene: 12. This CDR3 comprises 17 residues. The V gene's germline CDR1 is MNHNS and CDR2 SASEGT. This clonotype was seen a single time. The antigen remains undetermined. As to time point: persistent/refractory GD, antithyroid drugs over 5 years with positive TRAb. Isolated PBMC RNA provided the starting material for the TCR library. The TCR beta library used iRepertoire HTBI primers with Arm-PCR amplification of CDR3. TCRdb fed the multiplex PCR reads into MiXCR, producing one record per CDR3 protein. The repertoire holds roughly 450,000 distinct CDR3 sequences, 23% seen once, with about a quarter in the top ten.

This sequence joins TRBV6-1 and TRBJ2-7; the match to TRBD2 covers 14 bases. The sequences come from peripheral blood mononuclear cells (PBMCs), collected when the disease was refractory, from a patient treated with antithyroid drugs. The sequence was collected from a female donor with Graves disease. As DNA, the CDR3 is TGTGCCAGCAGCCACGAGGGACTAGCGGGAGATGAGGACGAGCAGTACTTC. It specifies CASSHEGLAGDEDEQYF.